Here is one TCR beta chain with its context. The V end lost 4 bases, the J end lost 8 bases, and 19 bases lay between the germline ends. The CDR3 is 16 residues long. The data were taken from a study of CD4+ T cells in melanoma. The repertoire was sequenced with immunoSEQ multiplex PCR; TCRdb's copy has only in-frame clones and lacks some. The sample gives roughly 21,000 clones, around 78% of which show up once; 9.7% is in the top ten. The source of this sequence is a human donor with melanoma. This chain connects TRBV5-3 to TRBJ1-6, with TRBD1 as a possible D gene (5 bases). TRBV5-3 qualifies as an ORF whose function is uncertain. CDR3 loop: CARSIPGRVVYSPLHF. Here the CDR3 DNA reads TGTGCCAGAAGCATCCCCGGCAGGGTTGTATATTCACCCCTCCACTTT.